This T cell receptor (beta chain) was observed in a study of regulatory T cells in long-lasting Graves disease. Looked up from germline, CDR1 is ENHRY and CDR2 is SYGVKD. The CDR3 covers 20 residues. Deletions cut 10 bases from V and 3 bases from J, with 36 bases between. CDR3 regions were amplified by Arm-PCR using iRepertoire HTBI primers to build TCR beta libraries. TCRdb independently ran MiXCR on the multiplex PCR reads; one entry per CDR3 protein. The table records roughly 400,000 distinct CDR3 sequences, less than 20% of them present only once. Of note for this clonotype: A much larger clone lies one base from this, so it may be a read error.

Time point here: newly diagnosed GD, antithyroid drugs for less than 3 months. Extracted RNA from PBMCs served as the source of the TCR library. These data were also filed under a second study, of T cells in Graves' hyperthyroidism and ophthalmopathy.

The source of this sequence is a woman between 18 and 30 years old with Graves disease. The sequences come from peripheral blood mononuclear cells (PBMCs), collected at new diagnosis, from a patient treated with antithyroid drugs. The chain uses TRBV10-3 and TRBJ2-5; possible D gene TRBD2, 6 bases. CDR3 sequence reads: CATQKGRGVTGLAYKETQYF. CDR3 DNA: TGTGCCACGCAGAAAGGTCGAGGGGTTACGGGACTGGCGTACAAAGAGACCCAGTACTTC.